These 27 T cell receptor beta chains were all obtained from the same sample, sequenced in a study of blood T cell repertoires in COVID-19. The assay was immunoSEQ multiplex PCR, and TCRdb's table has in-frame clones only and misses some. The sample includes about 110,000 clones, 70% to 90% of them seen just once. The sequenced sample consisted of peripheral blood. These receptors were collected from a human donor in a cohort sampled during active COVID-19.

The chain combines TRBV10-3 with TRBJ2-1; TRBD2 aligns across 9 bases. Per the germline V gene, CDR1 is ENHRY and CDR2 is SYGVKD. With V trimmed by 11 bases and J by 0 bases, 8 bases remained unmatched. The CDR3 length is 15 residues. The CDR3 region is CASHGSGSSYNEQFF. CDR3 nucleotide sequence: TGTGCCTCCCACGGTAGCGGGAGCTCCTACAATGAGCAGTTCTTC.

The chain is built from TRBV18 and TRBJ2-3; the D is unclear. Germline CDR1 KGHSH, CDR2 LQKENI. The CDR3 runs to 14 residues. The V and J ends lost 3 bases and 1 base respectively, with 8 bases between them. CDR3 bases: TGTGCCAGCTCACCGCTACTTGGCACAGATACGCAGTATTTT. Translated: CASSPLLGTDTQYF.

The CDR3 sequence: CASSFRAGGMVEQYF. The CDR3 DNA reads TGTGCCAGCAGCTTTAGAGCGGGAGGAATGGTCGAGCAGTACTTC. The genes are TRBV7-9 and TRBJ2-7; 9 bases agree with TRBD2. This CDR3 spans 15 amino acids. CDR1 and CDR2 from the germline V gene are SEHNR and FQNEAQ (reference sequence). Trimming removed 3 bases from V and 6 bases from J; junction bases left unmatched: 9.

In this sample, this clone turned up a few times. The rearrangement uses TRBV5-1 and TRBJ2-1, with D perhaps matching TRBD2 (6 bases). The CDR3 spans 17 residues. CDR1 SGHRS and CDR2 YFSETQ come from the germline V gene. Between the trimmed V and J ends, which lost 3 bases and 8 bases, there was a span of 24 bases. The CDR3 here is CASSSPPSASVLDEQFF. The CDR3 bases are TGCGCCAGCAGCTCGCCCCCCTCGGCTAGCGTCCTCGATGAGCAGTTCTTC.

The V call is TRBV13, the J call TRBJ2-1, with 7 bases identical to TRBD2. Per the germline V gene, CDR1 is PRHDT and CDR2 is FYEKMQ (reference sequence). The CDR3 is made up of 16 amino acids. The V gene end was trimmed by 2 bases and the J gene end by 4 bases; junction bases not matched to a gene: 8. The DNA of the CDR3 is TGTGCCAGCAGCTTATACCGGGGAGGGTCGTACAATGAGCAGTTCTTC. Translating gives CASSLYRGGSYNEQFF.

The genes are TRBV5-1 and TRBJ2-5, with 7 bases fitting TRBD1. CDR3 size: 14 residues. Germline V gene data show CDR1 as SGHRS and CDR2 as YFSETQ. Trimming at V came to 4 bases and at J to 5 bases, leaving 8 bases not matched to a gene. For the CDR3, the DNA is TGCGCCAGCAGCCGCCAGACAGGGACGGAGACCCAGTACTTC. Amino acids: CASSRQTGTETQYF.

The rearrangement joins TRBV30 to TRBJ2-7; 7 positions match TRBD2. V lost 0 bases, J lost 5 bases, and 7 bases stayed unmatched. This CDR3 contains 14 residues. Germline V lookup: CDR1 GTSNPN, CDR2 SVGIG (reference sequence). The CDR3 here is CAWSVVGGVHEQYF. CDR3 DNA sequence: TGTGCCTGGAGTGTCGTGGGAGGGGTACACGAGCAGTACTTC. Based on the CDR3 plus reference TRBV30 and TRBJ2-7, the full variable domain is SQTIHQWPATLVQPVGSPLSLECTVEGTSNPNLYWYRQAAGRGLQLLFYSVGIGQISSEVPQNLSASRPQDRQFILSSKKLLLSDSGFYLCAWSVVGGVHEQYFGPGTRLTVT.

The chain is built from TRBV18 and TRBJ2-5, with 11 nucleotides matching TRBD2. The CDR3 totals 14 residues. Germline V CDR1 and CDR2: KGHSH, LQKENI. V gave up 3 bases and J gave up 5 bases; unmatched junction bases: 2. DNA of the CDR3: TGTGCCAGCTCACCGACTAGCGGGGTTGAGACCCAGTACTTC. Its protein is CASSPTSGVETQYF.

V gene TRBV28 combines with J gene TRBJ1-1; D is possibly TRBD1 (6 bases). This CDR3 has 16 residues. Trimming cost V 3 bases and J 0 bases, with 14 bases left between them. CDR1 and CDR2 from the germline V gene are MDHEN and SYDVKM. CDR3 bases: TGTGCCAGCAGTTTCCCCGGGACAAGCATGAACACTGAAGCTTTCTTT. Protein sequence: CASSFPGTSMNTEAFF.

The chain uses TRBV27 and TRBJ1-4, with D tentatively TRBD1 (5 bases). V lost 5 bases and J 1 base, leaving 14 bases between the germline ends. Germline CDR1 reads MNHEY; CDR2 reads SMNVEV (reference sequence). The CDR3 runs 16 residues. DNA of the CDR3: TGTGCCAGCAGTCCGAGCCAGACAGTAACTAATGAAAAACTGTTTTTT. Protein product: CASSPSQTVTNEKLFF.

The chain couples TRBV5-4 to TRBJ1-2, with D maybe TRBD1 (6 bases). The V end lost 3 bases, the J end lost 4 bases, and 16 bases lay between the germline ends. The CDR3 is 15 amino acids. Germline loops: CDR1 SGHNT, CDR2 YYREEE (reference sequence). CDR3 loop: CASSSTTTGLYGYTF. DNA of the CDR3: TGTGCCAGCAGCTCTACGACGACAGGCCTCTATGGCTACACCTTC.

The rearrangement joins TRBV19 to TRBJ2-1; D is possibly TRBD2 (5 bases). Germline CDR1 and CDR2: LNHDA and SQIVND (reference sequence). The CDR3 totals 14 residues. V was shortened by 3 bases and J by 2 bases, with 8 bases between the two germline ends. CDR3 sequence: CASSITGTYNEQFF. CDR3 in DNA: TGTGCCAGTAGTATTACCGGGACCTACAATGAGCAGTTCTTC.

The V call is TRBV4-3, the J call TRBJ2-7; TRBD2 matches at 9 bases. With 5 bases clipped from V and 0 bases from J, the junction kept 5 bases outside the gene matches. CDR3 length: 15 residues. Per germline, CDR1 LGHNA and CDR2 YSLEER. The CDR3 is CASSGWREGSYEQYF. The DNA for the CDR3 is TGCGCCAGCAGCGGATGGCGGGAGGGCTCCTACGAGCAGTACTTC.

V usage is TRBV20-1 and J usage is TRBJ2-1, with 7 bases matching TRBD2. The germline gives CDR1 DFQATT, CDR2 SNEGSKA (reference sequence). V dropped 3 bases and J dropped 2; count of bases not matched to a gene: 13. The CDR3 totals 17 residues. CDR3 DNA: TGCAGTGCTAGTGGAGGTCCCGGGCTAGCGGCCTACAATGAGCAGTTCTTC. This sequence encodes CSASGGPGLAAYNEQFF.

The chain recombines TRBV29-1 with TRBJ1-1, with D unclear. The ends were cut back, 3 bases at V and 0 bases at J, with 11 bases in the middle. This CDR3 is 14 amino acids long. Germline V gives CDR1 SQVTM, CDR2 ANQGSEA. CDR3 nucleotide sequence: TGCAGCGTTGATAGCCCATGGATGAACACTGAAGCTTTCTTT. Its protein is CSVDSPWMNTEAFF.

This rearrangement joins TRBV3-1 (or the pseudogene TRBV3-2) to TRBJ1-4, with 9 bases fitting TRBD1. The V gene's germline CDR1 is LGHDT and CDR2 YNNKEL (reference sequence). V shed 4 bases and J 4 bases; nucleotides not matched to a gene: 10. The CDR3 length is 17 residues. The CDR3 coding sequence is TGTGCCAGCAGCCGAACCAACACAGGGGGCATTAATGAAAAACTGTTTTTT. Protein: CASSRTNTGGINEKLFF.

This rearrangement joins TRBV30 to TRBJ1-1, with TRBD1 matching over 7 bases. The V gene end was trimmed by 1 base and the J gene end by 5 bases; junction bases not matched to a gene: 7. The germline V gene encodes CDR1 GTSNPN and CDR2 SVGIG (reference sequence). CDR3 size: 14 residues. The CDR3 reads CAWSGKGAQTEAFF. The CDR3 bases are TGTGCCTGGAGTGGAAAGGGGGCACAGACTGAAGCTTTCTTT.

V gene TRBV5-5 combines with J gene TRBJ1-1; the match to TRBD1 covers 9 bases. This CDR3 has 19 residues. V trimming: 3 bases; J trimming: 5 bases; junction bases outside the gene matches: 20. CDR1 is SGHKS and CDR2 is YYEKEE in the germline V gene (reference sequence). CDR3 bases: TGTGCCAGCAGCTGGAGGCCCGTTCTACTACAGGGGGCAAGTACTGAAGCTTTCTTT. It codes for CASSWRPVLLQGASTEAFF.

The chain links TRBV2 to TRBJ1-6, with TRBD1 matching over 12 bases. The germline V gene has CDR1 SNHLY and CDR2 FYNNEI. The CDR3 totals 16 residues. Losses at the gene ends were 6 bases for V and 9 bases for J; bases not matched to a gene: 9. The CDR3 here is CASRVGQGAIVSPLHF. CDR3 sequence (DNA): TGTGCCAGCAGGGTGGGACAGGGGGCGATTGTTTCACCCCTCCACTTT.

The V call is TRBV5-4, the J call TRBJ2-2; 7 bases line up with TRBD2. V shed 1 base and J 1 base; nucleotides not matched to a gene: 4. CDR1 and CDR2 (germline): SGHNT, YYREEE (reference sequence). The CDR3 contains 16 residues. The CDR3 sequence: CASSLYERGNTGELFF. The CDR3, as DNA: TGTGCCAGCAGCTTGTATGAGCGGGGGAACACCGGGGAGCTGTTTTTT.

This rearrangement joins TRBV12-3 or TRBV12-4 to TRBJ1-5, with unresolved D. Trimming shortened V by 3 bases and J by 7 bases, and 7 bases separated the two germline ends. This CDR3 has 12 residues. The CDR3 sequence is CASSFGLQPQHF. CDR3 coding DNA: TGTGCCAGCAGTTTCGGTCTCCAGCCCCAGCATTTT.

This chain connects TRBV30 to TRBJ1-5; D perhaps matches TRBD1 (5 bases). The CDR3 consists of 13 residues. Germline V lookup: CDR1 GTSNPN, CDR2 SVGIG (reference sequence). Trimming left V 4 bases short and J 4 bases short, with 11 bases between. CDR3 loop: CAWKRKGNQPQHF. CDR3 nucleotide sequence: TGTGCCTGGAAGAGAAAGGGGAATCAGCCCCAGCATTTT. The variable domain in full, completed from reference TRBV30 and TRBJ1-5, reads SQTIHQWPATLVQPVGSPLSLECTVEGTSNPNLYWYRQAAGRGLQLLFYSVGIGQISSEVPQNLSASRPQDRQFILSSKKLLLSDSGFYLCAWKRKGNQPQHFGDGTRLSIL.

This clone has only a few counts. The chain couples TRBV19 to TRBJ1-2, with TRBD1 matching 7 bases. Germline V gene sequence: CDR1 LNHDA, CDR2 SQIVND (reference sequence). With 6 bases clipped from V and 6 bases from J, the junction kept 7 bases outside the gene matches. CDR3 size: 13 residues. The CDR3 region is CASSQDRVDGYTF. For the CDR3, the DNA is TGTGCCAGTAGCCAAGACAGGGTCGATGGCTACACCTTC.

This sequence joins TRBV5-1 and TRBJ1-1; 8 nucleotides match TRBD1. CDR1 and CDR2 from the germline V gene are SGHRS and YFSETQ. The length of the CDR3 is 15 residues. V lost 3 bases and J lost 1; bases outside the gene matches: 5. The CDR3 loop reads CASSSAGTGNTEAFF. The DNA for the CDR3 is TGCGCCAGCAGCTCTGCCGGGACAGGGAACACTGAAGCTTTCTTT.

The chain couples TRBV6-5 to TRBJ1-1, with a possible D match to TRBD1 (6 bases). The CDR3 consists of 13 residues. V shed 6 bases and J shed 2 bases, with 10 bases lying between them. The germline gives CDR1 MNHEY, CDR2 SVGAGI. As DNA, the CDR3 is TGTGCCAGCAGGCAGACAGGAAACACTGAAGCTTTCTTT. This translates into CASRQTGNTEAFF.

The chain links TRBV18 to TRBJ2-7, with TRBD2 matching over 9 bases. The CDR3 runs to 15 residues. The germline V gene encodes CDR1 KGHSH and CDR2 LQKENI. V trimming: 3 bases; J trimming: 4 bases; junction bases outside the gene matches: 7. The CDR3 DNA is TGTGCCAGCTCACCCCTAGCGGGGATGGGATACGAGCAGTACTTC. It specifies CASSPLAGMGYEQYF.

V is TRBV7-3 and J is TRBJ2-5; no clear D gene. Germline CDR1 and CDR2: SGHTA and FQGTGA. V was pared by 8 bases and J by 1 base, with 17 bases between. The CDR3 sequence is 15 residues long. DNA for the CDR3: TGTGCCAGCCTGGCGACTCAGAGATGCCAAGAGACCCAGTACTTC. The encoded protein is CASLATQRCQETQYF.